Listed here is a single T cell receptor beta chain. The antigen remains unidentified. This entry belongs to a study of human T cells and chemical hapten exposure. Unfractionated whole blood yielded the extracted total RNA. Study-wide results and limits: After DPC sensitization, TCRs above 1 in 1000 frequency showed no change.

The trim removed 3 bases at V and 5 bases at J, leaving 7 bases unmatched. The germline V gene has CDR1 DFQATT and CDR2 SNEGSKA (reference sequence). This CDR3 has 15 residues. A single record per CDR3 protein comes from TCRdb applying MiXCR to the 5' RACE reads. In the table there are 110,000 or so distinct CDR3 sequences, around 20% of which are singletons. The receptor comes from a human donor in good health. This chain links TRBV20-1 with TRBJ2-7, with 13 bases matching TRBD2. The chain's CDR3 is CSASRGLAGYHEQYF. The CDR3 region has the DNA TGCAGTGCTAGTCGGGGACTAGCGGGATACCACGAGCAGTACTTC.